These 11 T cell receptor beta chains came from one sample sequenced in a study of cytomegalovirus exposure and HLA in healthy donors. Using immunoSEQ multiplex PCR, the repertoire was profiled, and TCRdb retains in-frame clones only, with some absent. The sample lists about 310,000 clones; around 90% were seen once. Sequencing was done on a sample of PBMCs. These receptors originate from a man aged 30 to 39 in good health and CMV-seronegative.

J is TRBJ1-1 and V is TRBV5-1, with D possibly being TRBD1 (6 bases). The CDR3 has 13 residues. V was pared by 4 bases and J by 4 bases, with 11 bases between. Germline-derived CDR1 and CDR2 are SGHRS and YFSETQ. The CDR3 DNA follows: TGCGCCAGCAGCGGGTCACAGGGCACTGAAGCTTTCTTT. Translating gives CASSGSQGTEAFF.

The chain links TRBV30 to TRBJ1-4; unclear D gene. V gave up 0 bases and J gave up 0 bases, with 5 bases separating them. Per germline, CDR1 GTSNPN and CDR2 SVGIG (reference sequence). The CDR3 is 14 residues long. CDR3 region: CAWSVTTTNEKLFF. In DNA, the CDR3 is TGTGCCTGGAGTGTAACTACAACTAATGAAAAACTGTTTTTT.

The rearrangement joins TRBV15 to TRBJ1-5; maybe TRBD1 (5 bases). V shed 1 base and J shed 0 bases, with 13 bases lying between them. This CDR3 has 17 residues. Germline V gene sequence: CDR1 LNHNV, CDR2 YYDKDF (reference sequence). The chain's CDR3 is CATSRGNSQDSNQPQHF. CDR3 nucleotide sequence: TGTGCCACCAGCAGAGGGAATTCACAGGATAGCAATCAGCCCCAGCATTTT. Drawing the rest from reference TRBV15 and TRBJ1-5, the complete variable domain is DAMVIQNPRYQVTQFGKPVTLSCSQTLNHNVMYWYQQKSSQAPKLLFHYYDKDFNNEADTPDNFQSRRPNTSFCFLDIRSPGLGDTAMYLCATSRGNSQDSNQPQHFGDGTRLSIL.

The CDR3 sequence is CASSEAQGVYSPLHF. The CDR3, as DNA: TGTGCCAGCAGTGAAGCGCAAGGGGTGTATTCACCCCTCCACTTT. The chain carries TRBV2 and TRBJ1-6; TRBD1 is a possible D gene (5 bases). Trimming removed 0 bases at V and 8 bases at J, with 11 bases between. The CDR3 length is 15 residues. CDR1 is SNHLY and CDR2 is FYNNEI in the germline V gene.

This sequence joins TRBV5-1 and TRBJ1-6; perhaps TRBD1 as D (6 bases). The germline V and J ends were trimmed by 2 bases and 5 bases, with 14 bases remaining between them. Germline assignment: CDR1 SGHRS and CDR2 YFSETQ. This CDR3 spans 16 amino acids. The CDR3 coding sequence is TGCGCCAGCAGCTTACAGGGTTTGGGGGATAATTCACCCCTCCACTTT. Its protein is CASSLQGLGDNSPLHF. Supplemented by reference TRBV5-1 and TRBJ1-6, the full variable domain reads KAGVTQTPRYLIKTRGQQVTLSCSPISGHRSVSWYQQTPGQGLQFLFEYFSETQRNKGNFPGRFSGRQFSNSRSEMNVSTLELGDSALYLCASSLQGLGDNSPLHFGNGTRLTVT.

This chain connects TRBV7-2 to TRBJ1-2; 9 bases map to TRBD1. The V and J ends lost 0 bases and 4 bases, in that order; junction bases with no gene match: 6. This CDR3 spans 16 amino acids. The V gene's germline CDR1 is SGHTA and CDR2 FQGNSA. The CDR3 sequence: CASSLAKSDRGYGYTF. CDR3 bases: TGTGCCAGCAGCTTAGCAAAGTCGGACAGGGGCTATGGCTACACCTTC.

In DNA, the CDR3 is TGTGCCACCCACTGGGGGCTTGGGAGTCAGCCCCAGCATTTT. Its translation: CATHWGLGSQPQHF. The J gene is TRBJ1-5, the V gene TRBV19; maybe TRBD1 (6 bases). CDR3 size: 14 residues. V gave up 10 bases and J gave up 6 bases, with 19 bases separating them. Germline V gene sequence: CDR1 LNHDA, CDR2 SQIVND (reference sequence).

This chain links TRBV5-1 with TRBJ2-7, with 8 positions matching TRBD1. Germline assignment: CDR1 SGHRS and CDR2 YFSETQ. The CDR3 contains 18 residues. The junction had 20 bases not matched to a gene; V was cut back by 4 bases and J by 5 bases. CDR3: CASSLDPLGQGSGHEQYF. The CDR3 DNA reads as TGCGCCAGCAGCCTCGACCCGCTCGGACAGGGTTCCGGCCACGAGCAGTACTTC.

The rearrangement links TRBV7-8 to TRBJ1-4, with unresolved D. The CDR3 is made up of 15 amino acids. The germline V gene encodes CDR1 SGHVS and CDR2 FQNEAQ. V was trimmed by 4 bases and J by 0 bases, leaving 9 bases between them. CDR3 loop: CASSSSVTTNEKLFF. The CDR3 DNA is TGTGCCAGCAGCTCCTCGGTTACAACTAATGAAAAACTGTTTTTT.

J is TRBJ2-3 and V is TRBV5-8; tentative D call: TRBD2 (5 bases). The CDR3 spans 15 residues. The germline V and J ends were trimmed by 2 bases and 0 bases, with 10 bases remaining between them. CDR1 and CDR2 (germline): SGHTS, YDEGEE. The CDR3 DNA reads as TGTGCCAGCAGCTTTTTTCCGGGGAGCACAGATACGCAGTATTTT. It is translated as CASSFFPGSTDTQYF. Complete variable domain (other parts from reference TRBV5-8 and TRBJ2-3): EAGVTQSPTHLIKTRGQQATLRCSPISGHTSVYWYQQALGLGLQFLLWYDEGEERNRGNFPPRFSGRQFPNYSSELNVNALELEDSALYLCASSFFPGSTDTQYFGPGTRLTVL.

The CDR3 sequence: CASSILTGTGNQETQYF. Written as DNA, the CDR3 is TGTGCCAGCAGCATACTTACCGGGACAGGTAACCAAGAGACCCAGTACTTC. This rearrangement joins TRBV7-8 to TRBJ2-5, with 8 positions matching TRBD1. V shed 5 bases, J shed 0 bases, and the junction held 11 bases outside the gene matches. The germline V gene has CDR1 SGHVS and CDR2 FQNEAQ. This CDR3 has 17 residues.